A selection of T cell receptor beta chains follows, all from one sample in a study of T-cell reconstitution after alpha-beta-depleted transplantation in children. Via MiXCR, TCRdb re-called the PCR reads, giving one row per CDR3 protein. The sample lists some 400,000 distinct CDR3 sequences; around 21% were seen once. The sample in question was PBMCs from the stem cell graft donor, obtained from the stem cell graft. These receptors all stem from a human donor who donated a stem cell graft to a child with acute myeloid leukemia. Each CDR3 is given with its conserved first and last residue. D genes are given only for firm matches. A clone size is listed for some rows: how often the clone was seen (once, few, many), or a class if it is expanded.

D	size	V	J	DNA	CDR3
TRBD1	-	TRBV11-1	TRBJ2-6	TGTGCCAGCAGCGACCTGACAGGGGACCTTTACTCTGGGGCCAACGTCCTGACTTTC	CASSDLTGDLYSGANVLTF
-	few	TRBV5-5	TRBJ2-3	TGTGCCAGCAGCTTTTTTCCTCGCGGGACCACAGATACGCAGTATTTT	CASSFFPRGTTDTQYF
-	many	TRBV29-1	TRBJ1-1	TGCAGCGTGAGGACCCAGGAGAACACTGAAGCTTTCTTT	CSVRTQENTEAFF
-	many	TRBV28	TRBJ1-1	TGTGCCAGCAGTTTAACAGCGAACACTGAAGCTTTCTTT	CASSLTANTEAFF
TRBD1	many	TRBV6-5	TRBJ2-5	TGTGCCAGCAGTTACACAGGGGTGCGGGAGACCCAGTACTTC	CASSYTGVRETQYF
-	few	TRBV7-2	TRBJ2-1	TGTGCCAGCCGTCCAGGGGGGATTAGTGAGCAGTTCTTC	CASRPGGISEQFF
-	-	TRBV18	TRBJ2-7	TGTGCCAGCTCAATTTCCAATTCCTACGAGCAGTACTTC	CASSISNSYEQYF
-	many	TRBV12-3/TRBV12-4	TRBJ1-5	TGTGCCAGCAGTTTGGCGGGGGATCAGCCCCAGCATTTT	CASSLAGDQPQHF
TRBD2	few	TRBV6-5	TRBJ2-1	TGTGCCAGCAGTTACGAGGCTAGCGGGTCCTACAATGAGCAGTTCTTC	CASSYEASGSYNEQFF
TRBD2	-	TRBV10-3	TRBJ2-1	TGTGCCATCAGTGGGGGACTAGCGGGAGACTCCTACAATGAGCAGTTCTTC	CAISGGLAGDSYNEQFF
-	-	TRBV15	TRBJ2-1	TGTGCCACCAGCAGAGATTATAGAGCGGGCCCCTCCTACAATGAGCAGTTCTTC	CATSRDYRAGPSYNEQFF
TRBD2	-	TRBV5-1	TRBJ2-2	TGCGCCAGCAGCTCAGGTAGCGGGCACACCGGGGAGCTGTTTTTT	CASSSGSGHTGELFF
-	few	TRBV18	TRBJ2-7	TGTGCCAGCTCACCTGGGAGCGCCCGCTCCTACGAGCAGTACTTC	CASSPGSARSYEQYF
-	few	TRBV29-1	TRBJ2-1	TGCAGCGTTGAAGATCTAACCCCATACAATGAGCAGTTCTTC	CSVEDLTPYNEQFF
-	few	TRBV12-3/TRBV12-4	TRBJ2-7	TGTGCCAGCACCCCCAGGGGAATATCCTACGAGCAGTACTTC	CASTPRGISYEQYF
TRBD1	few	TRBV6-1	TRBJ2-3	TGTGCCAGCAGGGTAGGACAGGCCAGCACAGATACGCAGTATTTT	CASRVGQASTDTQYF
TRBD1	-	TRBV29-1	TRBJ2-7	TGCAGCGTGGCAGGGGGTTACCTAAATCACTCCTACGAGCAGTACTTC	CSVAGGYLNHSYEQYF
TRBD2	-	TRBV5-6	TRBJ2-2	TGTGCCAGCAGCTTGGCTACTAGCGGGATGCCCACCGGGGAGCTGTTTTTT	CASSLATSGMPTGELFF
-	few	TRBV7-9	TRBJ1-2	TGTGCCAGCAGCGTAGACAGCTATGGCTACACCTTC	CASSVDSYGYTF
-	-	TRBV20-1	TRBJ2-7	TGCAGTGCTAGAGATCCTCACCACCGCGGGGAGATTTTAGGCGAGCAGTACTTC	CSARDPHHRGEILGEQYF
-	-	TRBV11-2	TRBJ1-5	TGTGCCAGCAGCCAACCCGGATACAATCAGCCCCAGCATTTT	CASSQPGYNQPQHF
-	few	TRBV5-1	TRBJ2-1	TGCGCCAGCAGCTTGGGGAATAGTGGGGACCTTTTCTCCTACAATGAGCAGTTCTTC	CASSLGNSGDLFSYNEQFF
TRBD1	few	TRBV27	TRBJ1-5	TGTGCCAGCAGTCCCGGGACAGTCAATCAGCCCCAGCATTTT	CASSPGTVNQPQHF
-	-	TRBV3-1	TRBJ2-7	TGTGCCAGCAGCCAGATAGAGGGCCCCGAGCAGTACTTC	CASSQIEGPEQYF
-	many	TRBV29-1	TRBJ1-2	TGCAGCGTGCAGGGTGAGAGGATCTATGGCTACACCTTC	CSVQGERIYGYTF
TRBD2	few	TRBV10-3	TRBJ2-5	TGTGCCATCAGTGGCGGGCTAGCGGGACACCAAGAGACCCAGTACTTC	CAISGGLAGHQETQYF
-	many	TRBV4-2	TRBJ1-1	TGTGCCAGCAGCCCCGAGCGGGGGACGGGAGCTTTCTTT	CASSPERGTGAFF
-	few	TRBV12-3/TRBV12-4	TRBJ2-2	TGTGCCAGCAGCCACTCCGGGGGCAACACCGGGGAGCTGTTTTTT	CASSHSGGNTGELFF
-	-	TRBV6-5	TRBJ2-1	TGTGCCAGCAGTTACTCGGCTAGCCATGAGCAGTTCTTC	CASSYSASHEQFF
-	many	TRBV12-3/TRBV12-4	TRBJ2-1	TGTGCCAGCAGTTTATCCCGCTTGGGCTACAATGAGCAGTTCTTC	CASSLSRLGYNEQFF
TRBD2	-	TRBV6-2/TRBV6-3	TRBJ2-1	TGTGCCAGCAGTTATGGCGTCCGGACTAGCGGGAGGGCCCGGGTCTACAATGAGCAGTTCTTC	CASSYGVRTSGRARVYNEQFF
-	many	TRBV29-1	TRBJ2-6	TGCAGCGTTCTTGACGTTAGCTCTGGGGCCAACGTCCTGACTTTC	CSVLDVSSGANVLTF
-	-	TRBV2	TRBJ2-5	TGTGCCAGCAGTTCCCAGGGGACGGGGGAGACCCAGTACTTC	CASSSQGTGETQYF
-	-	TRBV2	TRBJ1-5	TGTGCCACATCTCGAGACAGGTTAAGCAATCAGCCCCAGCATTTT	CATSRDRLSNQPQHF
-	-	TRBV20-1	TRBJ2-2	TGCAGTGCTAGAGACCCTCAGTCTTTCCTCACCGGGGAGCTGTTTTTT	CSARDPQSFLTGELFF
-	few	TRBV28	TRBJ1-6	TGTGCCAGCACCAGAAACCGGGGTTGGGGTTCACCCCTCCACTTT	CASTRNRGWGSPLHF
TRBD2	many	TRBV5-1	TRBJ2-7	TGCGCCAGCAGCTTGGCGACTAGCGGGAGGAGTGTAGTGTACGAGCAGTACTTC	CASSLATSGRSVVYEQYF
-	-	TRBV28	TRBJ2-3	TGTGCCAGCAGTTTCAGGTTCAGGGACACAGATACGCAGTATTTT	CASSFRFRDTDTQYF
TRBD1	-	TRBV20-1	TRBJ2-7	TGCAGTGCAACCGGACAGGGGTCTTCCTACGAGCAGTACTTC	CSATGQGSSYEQYF
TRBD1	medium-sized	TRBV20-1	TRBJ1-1	TGCAGTGCTAGGGGGACAGGGGACACTGAAGCTTTCTTT	CSARGTGDTEAFF
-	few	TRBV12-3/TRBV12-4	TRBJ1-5	TGTGCCAGCAGTTTTTCCGGCGGGAGTCAGCCCCAGCATTTT	CASSFSGGSQPQHF
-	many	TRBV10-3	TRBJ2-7	TGTGCCATCAGCAGGGACCGCGAGCAGTACTTC	CAISRDREQYF
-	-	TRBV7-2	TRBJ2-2	TGTGCCAGCAGCCCCATTGTGGGGGAGCTGTTTTTT	CASSPIVGELFF
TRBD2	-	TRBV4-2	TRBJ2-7	TGTGCCAGCAGCCTAGAGGCGGGAGGGCCGCACGAGCAGTACTTC	CASSLEAGGPHEQYF
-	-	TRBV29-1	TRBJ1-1	TGCAGCTTCAAGCCGGGGGAGTCGGAAGCTTTCTTT	CSFKPGESEAFF
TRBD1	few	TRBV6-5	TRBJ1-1	TGTGCCAGCAGTTACTCCTTGGGGACAGGGGGCGCAAAAACTGAAGCTTTCTTT	CASSYSLGTGGAKTEAFF
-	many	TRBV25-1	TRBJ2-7	TGTGCCAGCAGTCCGTCGGGCAGGGGATCAGGCGAGCAGTACTTC	CASSPSGRGSGEQYF
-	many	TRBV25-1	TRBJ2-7	TGTGCCAGCAGTGATCGACAAATCCACGAGCAGTACTTC	CASSDRQIHEQYF
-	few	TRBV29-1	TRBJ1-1	TGCAGCGTTGATAAAGGGGCCAACACTGAAGCTTTCTTT	CSVDKGANTEAFF
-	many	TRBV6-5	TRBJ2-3	TGTGCCAGCAGTATTAGCAGGGGCACAGATACGCAGTATTTT	CASSISRGTDTQYF
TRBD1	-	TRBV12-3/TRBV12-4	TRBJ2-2	TGTGCCAGCAGTGGACAGGAGAACACCGGGGAGCTGTTTTTT	CASSGQENTGELFF
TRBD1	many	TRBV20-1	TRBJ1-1	TGCAGTGCTAGGGACAGGGTACGGGTTGAAGCTTTCTTT	CSARDRVRVEAFF
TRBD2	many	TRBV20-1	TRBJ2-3	TGCAGTGCGAGAAAGCTAGCGGGAGGAGGAACAGATACGCAGTATTTT	CSARKLAGGGTDTQYF
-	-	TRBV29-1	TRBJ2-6	TGCAGCGTGGAGGGACTGGTGGTAGGGGGGGCGGACCTTGGGGCCAACGTCCTGACTTTC	CSVEGLVVGGADLGANVLTF
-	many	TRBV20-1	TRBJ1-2	TGCAGTGCTAGAGATACATCTAACTATGGCTACACCTTC	CSARDTSNYGYTF
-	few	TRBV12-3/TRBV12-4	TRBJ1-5	TGTGCCAGCAGTTTTCGTAGGGGCCCTAGCAATCAGCCCCAGCATTTT	CASSFRRGPSNQPQHF
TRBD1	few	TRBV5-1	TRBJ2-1	TGCGCCAGCAGCACCCGGGACAGGGGATCGAATGAGCAGTTCTTC	CASSTRDRGSNEQFF
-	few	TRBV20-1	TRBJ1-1	TGCAGTGCTAACAACCCGGACTTTTCGATCCGTGAAGCTTTCTTT	CSANNPDFSIREAFF
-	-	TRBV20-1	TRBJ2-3	TGCAGTGCGGACAACATGAGGCCCCCCACAGATACGCAGTATTTT	CSADNMRPPTDTQYF
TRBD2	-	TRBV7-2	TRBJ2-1	TGTGCCAGCAGCATACAAAGCGGGAGTTTCTACAATGAGCAGTTCTTC	CASSIQSGSFYNEQFF